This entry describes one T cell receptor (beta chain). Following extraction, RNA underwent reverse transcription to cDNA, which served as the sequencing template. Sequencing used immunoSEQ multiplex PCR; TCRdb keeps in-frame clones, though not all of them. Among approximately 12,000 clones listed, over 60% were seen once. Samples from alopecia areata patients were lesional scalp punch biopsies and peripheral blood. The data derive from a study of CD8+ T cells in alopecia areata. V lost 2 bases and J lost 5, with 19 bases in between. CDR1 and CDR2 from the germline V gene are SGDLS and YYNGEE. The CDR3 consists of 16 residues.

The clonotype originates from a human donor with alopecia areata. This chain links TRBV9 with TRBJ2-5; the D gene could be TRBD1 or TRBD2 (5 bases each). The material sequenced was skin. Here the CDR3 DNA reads TGTGCCAGCAGCGTCGCCGGGACCACCTTCGGTGAGACCCAGTACTTC. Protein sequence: CASSVAGTTFGETQYF.